This TCR beta chain was observed in a study of blood T cell repertoires in COVID-19. Looked up from germline, CDR1 is SGHTA and CDR2 is FQGNSA. Trimming cost V 7 bases and J 0 bases, with 7 bases left between them. CDR3 length equals 13 residues. Here immunoSEQ multiplex PCR was the method, and the copy in TCRdb shows in-frame clones only, minus some. Of 200,000 to 250,000 clones detected, approximately 84% appear once; the ten largest clones hold roughly 2.3%. This receptor was obtained from a woman aged 55-70 years with acute or convalescent COVID-19. The specimen was peripheral blood. This chain uses TRBV7-2 with TRBJ2-1; unclear D gene. The CDR3 sequence: CASIRSSYNEQFF. The CDR3 region has the DNA TGTGCCAGCATACGGAGCTCCTACAATGAGCAGTTCTTC. Complete variable domain (other parts from reference TRBV7-2 and TRBJ2-1): GAGVSQSPSNKVTEKGKDVELRCDPISGHTALYWYRQSLGQGLEFLIYFQGNSAPDKSGLPSDRFSAERTGGSVSTLTIQRTQQEDSAVYLCASIRSSYNEQFFGPGTRLTVL.